This T cell receptor (beta chain) emerged from a study of human T cells and chemical hapten exposure. On the study more broadly: Throughout the approximately 24-week study, diphenylcyclopropenone was applied weekly to the patients' scalps.

TCRdb redid the calling of the RACE reads with MiXCR, one entry per CDR3 protein. Among some 330,000 distinct CDR3 sequences, 5.5% were seen once, and the ten largest hold less than 9%. This clonotype was seen repeatedly, ten times or more. Its antigen is currently unknown. The sample's time point: pre-sensitization, week 0. Treatment denoted: therapeutic diphenylcyclopropenone sensitization with weekly scalp DPC. V was cut by 6 bases and J by 2 bases, with 6 bases left in between. Germline assignment: CDR1 LGHDT and CDR2 YNNKEL (reference sequence). The CDR3 spans 12 residues. The study, taken as a whole, reports: No alteration of TCRs above 1 in 1000 frequency was seen with DPC sensitization. Among expanded TCRs, significantly more large CDR3 similarity clusters formed than among controls.

The specimen was whole blood, collected in connection with sensitization to the hapten diphenylcyclopropenone (DPC). The source is a woman aged 18 to 35 with alopecia areata. Some clones in this sample may be carry-over from other donors' samples. V and J are TRBV3-1 and TRBJ2-3, with D hard to call. Written as DNA, the CDR3 is TGTGCCAGCAGTCAGTTCACAGATACGCAGTATTTT. The encoded protein is CASSQFTDTQYF.